The clone carrying this T cell receptor beta chain was counted a few times. The antigen is undetermined. This entry belongs to a study of T cell repertoires in cytomegalovirus infection. TCRdb recomputed calls from the reads with MiXCR, one row per CDR3 protein. The repertoire holds around 540,000 distinct CDR3 sequences, with 30% to 35% as singletons. This CDR3 has 15 residues. Per germline, CDR1 SEHNR and CDR2 FQNEAQ (reference sequence). V was shortened by 1 base and J by 6 bases, with 16 bases between the two germline ends. This receptor was taken from a human donor in good health (CMV status not recorded). Some clones in this sample may be carry-over from other donors' samples. The rearrangement uses TRBV7-9 and TRBJ2-7; D tentatively fits TRBD1 or TRBD2 (5 bases each). Sample: cultured PBMCs, taken from culture after CMV antigen stimulation. DNA for the CDR3: TGTGCCAGCAGCTTAGGGGGGTCTTTATTTGGCGAGCAGTACTTC. This gives the protein CASSLGGSLFGEQYF. The full variable domain, rest sourced from reference TRBV7-9 and TRBJ2-7, is DTGVSQNPRHKITKRGQNVTFRCDPISEHNRLYWYRQTLGQGPEFLTYFQNEAQLEKSRLLSDRFSAERPKGSFSTLEIQRTEQGDSAMYLCASSLGGSLFGEQYFGPGTRLTVT.